Presented here are 5 T cell receptor beta chains from one specimen sequenced in a study of OX40 agonist ivuxolimab in advanced cancers. The assay was immunoSEQ multiplex PCR, and TCRdb's table has in-frame clones only and misses some. The data hold fewer than 80,000 clones, with approximately 83% observed a single time. The starting material was CD4+ or CD8+ T cells sorted from blood, obtained in a trial of the OX40 agonist ivuxolimab. The receptors shown here come from an adult with an advanced solid tumor such as melanoma, head and neck, liver or kidney cancer.

The rearrangement joins TRBV7-3 to TRBJ2-3; D gene ambiguous. Germline V gene lookup returns CDR1 SGHTA and CDR2 FQGTGA. The CDR3 is made up of 14 amino acids. V was trimmed by 3 bases and J by 4 bases, leaving 11 bases between them. The CDR3 nucleotides read TGTGCCAGCAGCTTGGGCCAGGCTTCAGATACGCAGTATTTT. As protein: CASSLGQASDTQYF.

This clone was seen a single time. The V gene is TRBV28, the J gene TRBJ1-2; 7 nucleotides line up with TRBD1. Germline V gene data show CDR1 as MDHEN and CDR2 as SYDVKM. J was trimmed by 8 bases and V by 6 bases; bases with no gene match: 12. The CDR3 spans 14 residues. The DNA of the CDR3 is TGTGCCAGCAGACGACCGACAGGGCCAGGAGGCTACACCTTC. Its translation is CASRRPTGPGGYTF.

The genes are TRBV7-2 and TRBJ1-5; D call uncertain. Between the trimmed V and J ends, which lost 5 bases and 6 bases, there was a span of 14 bases. Germline V gene lookup returns CDR1 SGHTA and CDR2 FQGNSA. This CDR3 is 14 amino acids long. The DNA of the CDR3 is TGTGCCAGCAGCCCGGCGGCGGGTCCTCAGCCCCAGCATTTT. It codes for CASSPAAGPQPQHF.

This sequence joins TRBV6-1 and TRBJ1-2; 9 nucleotides agree with TRBD1. The CDR3 totals 15 residues. V shed 3 bases, J shed 4 bases, and the junction held 6 bases outside the gene matches. Germline loops: CDR1 MNHNS, CDR2 SASEGT. The CDR3 region is CASSEGQGPFYGYTF. CDR3 DNA: TGTGCCAGCAGTGAGGGACAGGGACCTTTCTATGGCTACACCTTC.

CDR3 DNA: TGTGCCAGGGCTCGGGCGAAGAACACTGAAGCTTTCTTT. Translation gives CARARAKNTEAFF. The chain employs TRBV30 and TRBJ1-1; D is unresolved. The V gene's germline CDR1 is GTSNPN and CDR2 SVGIG (reference sequence). CDR3 length: 13 amino acids. The V end lost 8 bases, the J end lost 1 base, and 14 bases lay between the germline ends.